The sequence of this T cell receptor beta chain was determined in a study of blood T cell repertoires in COVID-19 (dated by TCRdb to the early 2020s). Regarding the research as a whole: Samples covering the acute and convalescent phases of COVID-19 were provided by collaborators in the United States, Italy and Spain. Samples were obtained from the ongoing ImmuneRACE study (first 160 participants) and from some 1,300 subjects provided by 6 global collaborators. A freely available public database, intended as a resource for researchers studying the immune response to SARS-CoV-2, is where the repertoires were released. The dataset comprised deeply sampled blood TCRbeta repertoires from subjects exposed to, actively infected with, or recovered from COVID-19. Where available, HLA class I and class II types were obtained from metadata supplied by the sample provider rather than from assay-based typing. The material from the prospective study consisted of cDNA or gDNA derived from T cells, B-cell-depleted T cells, or PBMCs. Nearly every sample came with metadata listing a de-identified subject ID, COVID-19 status, age in years and sex. What the authors observed across the whole study: The amount of clinical and demographic metadata varied by source and participant and was provided uncurated.

Including the terminal cysteine and phenylalanine, the CDR3 comprises 16 residues. The CDR3 DNA has 48 bases and is translated from base 1. CDR1 and CDR2 were assigned from the germline V gene as SGDLS and YYNGEE. The junction carries 11 bases between V and J, which are trimmed by 2 bases and 0 bases respectively. Concerning this clone: Its antigen has not been determined. No much larger clone exists at a distance of one base, and base qualities are not known.

TCRbeta CDR3 regions were amplified from genomic DNA by means of the immunoSEQ Assay, a bias-controlled multiplex PCR. In the original analysis: The number of nucleated cells in each sample was estimated from the amplification of reference gene primers within the assay. Sequence reads were collapsed and filtered to measure the absolute abundance of every unique TCRbeta CDR3 rearrangement. For each sample, productive Simpson clonality was calculated as the square root of Simpson's diversity index across productive rearrangements. In its TCRdb copy, this immuneACCESS table keeps in-frame sequences only and misses some clones. Where compared with another copy, unresolved V genes explain less than half of these, and the others have no known cause. The V and J calls and clone size are taken from that table; D and trimming were inferred from the DNA. The sample has around 230,000 clones on record, around 83% of them singletons. The ten largest clones take up more than 9.5% of the sample.

Collaborating institutions collected whole blood in K2EDTA tubes following their own protocols. For TCRbeta analysis, collaborators shipped samples in one of three forms: frozen whole blood, isolated PBMCs, or DNA extracted from either of those sample types. Source material: peripheral blood. This clonotype was obtained from a woman of 80 years or more with acute or convalescent COVID-19. The V and J genes are TRBV9 and TRBJ1-4; TRBD1 is a possible D gene, resting on 5 matching bases. CDR3 reads: CASSVNGGTTNEKLFF. The nucleotides read TGTGCCAGCAGCGTTAACGGGGGTACAACTAATGAAAAACTGTTTTTT.